This TCR beta chain was identified in a study of blood T cells in healthy people across ages. Alongside a J-beta primer mix, a sample-barcoded 5' primer served in a second PCR lasting 7 to 11 cycles. TCRdb re-analysed the 5' RACE reads in MiXCR, keeping a single row per CDR3 protein. The table records around 650,000 distinct CDR3 sequences, approximately 31% of them present only once. V was cut by 6 bases and J by 0 bases, with 14 bases left in between. The CDR3 covers 15 residues. Germline values: CDR1 ENHRY, CDR2 SYGVKD. For this clonotype: It may be a read error: a sequence one base away is much more abundant. In this CDR3 the conserved last residue, phenylalanine or tryptophan, is missing, so a read error is likely.

This chain connects TRBV10-3 to TRBJ1-1, with a tentative D call TRBD1 (6 bases). Sequenced sample: blood. The receptor's source is a woman older than 75 in good health. DNA for the CDR3: TGTGCCATCAGAAGAACACAGGGAATGAACACTGAAGCTTTCCTT. Its translation is CAIRRTQGMNTEAFL.